The TCR beta chain described here comes from a study of shared clonotypes between healthy human individuals. Overall study findings and caveats: The authors expected sequencing depth to affect clonotype sharing among donors. Inspection by rarefaction showed sorted-subset sequencing to be incomplete despite large depth.

CDR1 and CDR2 (germline): MGHDK, SYGVNS. This CDR3 has 12 residues. Between the trimmed V and J ends, which lost 2 bases and 3 bases, there was a span of 5 bases. A word on this clone: Its target is not known. Other DNA sequences in this sample translate to the same CDR3.

In the naive CD8 group, cells lacked CD45RO and were positively selected for CCR7, so terminally differentiated effector memory CD45RA+ cells were left out. Generated by immunoSEQ multiplex PCR, the TCRdb table keeps only in-frame clones and is missing some. There are hundreds of thousands of clones in the sample; around 96% occur only once, and roughly 0.1% lies in the top ten. The receptor was derived from a woman in her twenties or thirties in good health. The gene calls are TRBV25-1 and TRBJ2-7; D is undetermined. The sample taken for sequencing was naive CD8+ T cells sorted from blood. The CDR3 DNA reads TGTGCCAGCAGTGAACTGGGCTACGAGCAGTACTTC. Translating gives CASSELGYEQYF.